This T cell receptor (beta chain) was sequenced in a study of T cells after posttransplantation cyclophosphamide. Points from the study as a whole: Donor-recipient repertoire similarity was low at 1-2 months, rising over year one. TRB overlap between skin or GI tissue T cells and blood was limited. Recipient CMV seropositivity and CMV reactivation strongly tracked TRB clonality.

Germline CDR1 reads GTSNPN; CDR2 reads SVGIG (reference sequence). V gave up 0 bases and J gave up 6 bases, with 8 bases separating them. CDR3 length: 12 amino acids. Clones were read by immunoSEQ multiplex PCR, and TCRdb kept only the in-frame ones, dropping some. Counted here are tens of thousands of clones, around 90% occurring once; the ten biggest clones make up roughly 2.5%. Details on this clone: The antigen remains unidentified.

A marrow graft followed busulfan-fludarabine conditioning, with cyclophosphamide on days +3 and +4. The genes are TRBV30 and TRBJ1-2; D is uncertain. Sequencing used PBMCs, obtained about 62 days after allogeneic stem cell transplant with posttransplant cyclophosphamide. The receptor comes from a male patient aged 60 to 75 who received an allogeneic stem cell transplant from a related donor and was CMV-positive. Some of the T cells may derive from the graft donor. The DNA for the CDR3 is TGTGCCTGGAGTGTAACGCGAAATGGCTACACCTTC. Translating gives CAWSVTRNGYTF. The full variable domain, its missing parts supplied by reference TRBV30 and TRBJ1-2, is SQTIHQWPATLVQPVGSPLSLECTVEGTSNPNLYWYRQAAGRGLQLLFYSVGIGQISSEVPQNLSASRPQDRQFILSSKKLLLSDSGFYLCAWSVTRNGYTFGSGTRLTVV.